These 29 T cell receptor beta chains were all obtained from the same sample, sequenced in a study of blood T cell repertoires in COVID-19. This table comes from immunoSEQ multiplex PCR, and its TCRdb copy is limited to in-frame clones, with some not included. The sample records approximately 84,000 clones, less than 90% being singletons. Input material: peripheral blood. The receptors were sampled from a human donor in a cohort sampled during active COVID-19.

The chain joins TRBV24-1 to TRBJ2-1, with 8 bases aligning to TRBD1. J lost 6 bases, V lost 0 bases, and 0 bases had no gene match. Germline assignment: CDR1 KGHDR and CDR2 SFDVKD. This CDR3 is built from 14 residues. The CDR3 is CATSDLGQGNEQFF. In nucleotides, the CDR3 is TGTGCCACCAGTGATTTGGGACAGGGCAATGAGCAGTTCTTC.

J is TRBJ2-6 and V is TRBV7-9; D might be TRBD1 (5 bases). The CDR3 is made up of 16 amino acids. V gave up 4 bases and J gave up 1 base, with 11 bases separating them. Germline CDR1 and CDR2: SEHNR and FQNEAQ (reference sequence). CDR3 residues: CASSYNPGSGANVLTF. CDR3 DNA sequence: TGTGCCAGCAGCTACAATCCAGGGTCTGGGGCCAACGTCCTGACTTTC.

The chain employs TRBV29-1 and TRBJ2-7, with 14 positions matching TRBD2. Germline CDR1 is SQVTM and CDR2 is ANQGSEA. V gave up 2 bases and J gave up 4 bases; unmatched junction bases: 4. This CDR3 has 15 amino acids. The chain's CDR3 is CSVELGTSGSYEQYF. The CDR3 region has the DNA TGCAGCGTTGAACTTGGGACTAGCGGGAGTTACGAGCAGTACTTC.

The CDR3 here is CASSQTQADTEAFF. In DNA, the CDR3 is TGCGCCAGCAGCCAAACACAGGCGGACACTGAAGCTTTCTTT. The V call is TRBV5-1, the J call TRBJ1-1; D possibly corresponds to TRBD1 (5 bases). Trimming took off 4 bases at V and 3 bases at J, with 13 bases between the two ends. The CDR3 loop spans 14 amino acids. Germline assignment: CDR1 SGHRS and CDR2 YFSETQ. Filled out from reference TRBV5-1 and TRBJ1-1, the complete variable domain reads KAGVTQTPRYLIKTRGQQVTLSCSPISGHRSVSWYQQTPGQGLQFLFEYFSETQRNKGNFPGRFSGRQFSNSRSEMNVSTLELGDSALYLCASSQTQADTEAFFGQGTRLTVV.

This rearrangement joins TRBV30 to TRBJ1-5; no firm D call. Trimming cost V 2 bases and J 4 bases, with 18 bases left between them. Germline V lookup: CDR1 GTSNPN, CDR2 SVGIG (reference sequence). The CDR3 has 16 residues. The DNA for the CDR3 is TGTGCCTGGAGTAGGCGTATGGGCCTCAGAAATCAGCCCCAGCATTTT. Translation: CAWSRRMGLRNQPQHF.

The CDR3 reads CASSRRGQTSSYNSPLHF. The CDR3 DNA follows: TGTGCCAGTAGTAGGAGGGGACAGACAAGCTCCTATAATTCACCCCTCCACTTT. J is TRBJ1-6 and V is TRBV19, with 7 bases matching TRBD1. V shed 4 bases, J shed 0 bases, and the junction held 9 bases outside the gene matches. The CDR3 runs 18 residues. CDR1 is LNHDA and CDR2 is SQIVND in the germline V gene (reference sequence).

This clone was observed a handful of times. The chain couples TRBV27 to TRBJ2-7, with 8 bases that match TRBD1. Germline V gives CDR1 MNHEY, CDR2 SMNVEV (reference sequence). The CDR3 is made up of 18 amino acids. The J segment lost 3 bases and the V segment lost 5 bases, leaving 18 bases of the junction unmatched. For the CDR3, the DNA is TGTGCCAGCAGTCTACCGGGACAGGCGATCCTTTCTGGCTACGAGCAGTACTTC. Translated: CASSLPGQAILSGYEQYF.

V is TRBV15 and J is TRBJ2-3; D is possibly TRBD2 (5 bases). Trimming shortened V by 1 base and J by 1 base, and 9 bases separated the two germline ends. CDR1 LNHNV and CDR2 YYDKDF come from the germline V gene (reference sequence). The CDR3 loop spans 15 amino acids. CDR3 sequence: CATSRARDGTDTQYF. The DNA of the CDR3 is TGTGCCACCAGCAGAGCCCGGGATGGCACAGATACGCAGTATTTT.

This clone was seen only once. This chain uses TRBV4-2 with TRBJ1-1, with D perhaps TRBD1 (6 bases). The ends were cut back, 4 bases at V and 0 bases at J, with 9 bases in the middle. This CDR3 spans 14 amino acids. Germline V gene lookup returns CDR1 LGHNA and CDR2 YNFKEQ. The CDR3 is CASSRTGLNTEAFF. The CDR3 DNA follows: TGTGCCAGCAGCCGAACAGGGTTGAACACTGAAGCTTTCTTT.

The CDR3 loop is CASSLGQATYQETQYF. CDR3 sequence (DNA): TGTGCCAGCAGCTTAGGACAGGCGACTTACCAAGAGACCCAGTACTTC. V usage is TRBV5-8 and J usage is TRBJ2-5, with TRBD1 matching 7 bases. V was clipped by 2 bases and J by 0 bases; unmatched bases: 7. The CDR3 covers 16 residues. Germline assignment: CDR1 SGHTS and CDR2 YDEGEE.

This chain joins TRBV7-9 and TRBJ2-7; no clear D. The germline V gene encodes CDR1 SEHNR and CDR2 FQNEAQ (reference sequence). The CDR3 runs 14 residues. Trimming took 0 bases from V and 2 from J, leaving 8 bases between them. This chain's CDR3 is CASSLAQNTYEQYF. The CDR3 nucleotides are TGTGCCAGCAGCTTAGCCCAGAACACCTACGAGCAGTACTTC.

The genes are TRBV5-1 and TRBJ2-3; 8 bases map to TRBD2. Germline assignment: CDR1 SGHRS and CDR2 YFSETQ. There are 14 residues in the CDR3. V dropped 4 bases and J dropped 3; count of bases not matched to a gene: 4. The CDR3 DNA reads as TGCGCCAGCAGCATTAGCGGGGAGACAGATACGCAGTATTTT. Protein: CASSISGETDTQYF.

The V gene is TRBV28, the J gene TRBJ2-3, with D maybe TRBD2 (7 bases). The CDR3 contains 13 residues. The V gene's germline CDR1 is MDHEN and CDR2 SYDVKM. Trimming removed 10 bases from V and 6 bases from J, with 17 bases in between. As DNA, the CDR3 is TGTGCCACTGGGGGGGCTCTTTTTGATACGCAGTATTTT. Protein product: CATGGALFDTQYF.

The chain links TRBV7-3 to TRBJ2-1; 13 positions agree with TRBD2. With 5 bases clipped from V and 2 bases from J, the junction kept 3 bases outside the gene matches. CDR3 length: 16 residues. Germline CDR1 and CDR2: SGHTA and FQGTGA. CDR3 nucleotide sequence: TGTGCCAGCAGCCCTGGGACTAGCGGGGCCTACAATGAGCAGTTCTTC. It specifies CASSPGTSGAYNEQFF.

The chain uses TRBV18 and TRBJ2-2, with a possible D match to TRBD1 (5 bases). This CDR3 is 15 amino acids long. V lost 1 base to trimming and J lost 4 bases, with 10 bases between them. CDR1 and CDR2 from the germline V gene are KGHSH and LQKENI. CDR3 region: CASSPQLQGTGELFF. The CDR3 bases are TGTGCCAGCTCACCACAACTCCAGGGCACCGGGGAGCTGTTTTTT.

CDR3 DNA sequence: TGTGCCAGCAGCAATCCTAGGCGGGGGGTTGTTGGTGAAAAACTGTTTTTT. Amino acid sequence: CASSNPRRGVVGEKLFF. The chain recombines TRBV28 with TRBJ1-4; possibly TRBD1 for D (5 bases). With 6 bases removed from V and 7 bases from J, the gap between germline ends came to 24 bases. Germline values: CDR1 MDHEN, CDR2 SYDVKM. This CDR3 comprises 17 residues.

The chain is built from TRBV5-1 and TRBJ2-2; 8 bases match TRBD1. V gave up 0 bases and J gave up 4 bases; unmatched junction bases: 5. The CDR3 is made up of 16 amino acids. Germline CDR1 and CDR2: SGHRS and YFSETQ. The CDR3 loop reads CASSLGQGLGTGELFF. CDR3 sequence (DNA): TGCGCCAGCAGCTTGGGACAGGGGTTAGGCACCGGGGAGCTGTTTTTT.

The chain is built from TRBV6-5 and TRBJ1-5, with 8 positions matching TRBD1. V lost 7 bases, J lost 1 base, and 3 bases stayed unmatched. This CDR3 has 14 residues. Looked up from germline, CDR1 is MNHEY and CDR2 is SVGAGI. CDR3 in amino acids: CASTWDRSNQPQHF. The CDR3 coding sequence is TGTGCCAGCACTTGGGACAGGAGCAATCAGCCCCAGCATTTT.

The chain has TRBV10-3 and TRBJ2-7, with D possibly matching TRBD1 (6 bases). Germline loops: CDR1 ENHRY, CDR2 SYGVKD. With 10 bases removed from V and 2 bases from J, the gap between germline ends came to 12 bases. The CDR3 is 12 amino acids. The CDR3 loop is CATEGEAYEQYF. In DNA form, the CDR3 reads TGTGCCACCGAGGGGGAAGCCTACGAGCAGTACTTC.

The chain employs TRBV5-1 and TRBJ1-4; TRBD1 is a possible D gene (6 bases). The CDR3 has 15 residues. Germline loops: CDR1 SGHRS, CDR2 YFSETQ. V shed 2 bases and J shed 7 bases, with 15 bases lying between them. CDR3 in amino acids: CASSLAGDISEKLFF. The CDR3 DNA is TGCGCCAGCAGCTTAGCCGGGGACATAAGTGAAAAACTGTTTTTT.

The chain employs TRBV28 and TRBJ2-1; 12 bases line up with TRBD2. Looked up from germline, CDR1 is MDHEN and CDR2 is SYDVKM. V shed 6 bases and J 8 bases; nucleotides not matched to a gene: 8. This CDR3 is built from 15 residues. The CDR3: CASRRTSGRMDEQFF. In nucleotides, the CDR3 is TGTGCCAGCAGACGAACTAGCGGGAGGATGGATGAGCAGTTCTTC.

This clone is a singleton in its sample. The chain joins TRBV27 to TRBJ2-6, with TRBD1 matching over 7 bases. The CDR3 is 15 amino acids. V was pared by 7 bases and J by 2 bases, with 5 bases of the junction left unmatched. From germline, CDR1 is MNHEY and CDR2 SMNVEV (reference sequence). The CDR3: CASTSTGAGANVLTF. The CDR3 nucleotides read TGTGCCAGCACCTCAACAGGGGCTGGGGCCAACGTCCTGACTTTC. The variable domain in full, completed from reference TRBV27 and TRBJ2-6, reads EAQVTQNPRYLITVTGKKLTVTCSQNMNHEYMSWYRQDPGLGLRQIYYSMNVEVTDKGDVPEGYKVSRKEKRNFPLILESPSPNQTSLYFCASTSTGAGANVLTFGAGSRLTVL.

This clone was counted ten times or more. The sample carries other DNA sequences with the same CDR3. The rearrangement links TRBV28 to TRBJ2-7; the D is unclear. Germline loops: CDR1 MDHEN, CDR2 SYDVKM. CDR3 length: 12 amino acids. With 3 bases removed from V and 4 bases from J, the gap between germline ends came to 7 bases. This CDR3 reads CASSFQNYEQYF. The CDR3 DNA follows: TGTGCCAGCAGTTTTCAGAATTACGAGCAGTACTTC.

This clone was picked up a small number of times. This chain links TRBV27 with TRBJ1-1; 7 positions agree with TRBD1. Germline CDR1 and CDR2: MNHEY and SMNVEV (reference sequence). The V segment lost 1 base and the J segment 2 bases; nucleotides outside the gene matches: 10. This CDR3 contains 17 residues. CDR3 DNA: TGTGCCAGCAGTTTATACCGGGGACAGAACTTTAACACTGAAGCTTTCTTT. This translates into CASSLYRGQNFNTEAFF.

This clone was picked up one time. V usage is TRBV18 and J usage is TRBJ2-1; 7 bases match TRBD2. After removal of 5 bases from V and 6 bases from J, the junction contained 7 bases not matched to a gene. Per germline, CDR1 KGHSH and CDR2 LQKENI. This CDR3 region has 14 residues. CDR3 DNA: TGTGCCAGCTCAAGTTTTCGGGGGGTCAATGAGCAGTTCTTC. Protein product: CASSSFRGVNEQFF.

The chain links TRBV6-1 to TRBJ2-7, with 13 bases that match TRBD2. Trimming cost V 0 bases and J 7 bases; bases outside gene matches: 6. CDR1 and CDR2 from the germline V gene are MNHNS and SASEGT. This CDR3 has 16 residues. Here the CDR3 DNA reads TGTGCCAGCAGTGAAGCGGGACTAGCGGGACTTCGTGAGCAGTACTTC. Translating gives CASSEAGLAGLREQYF.

The rearrangement links TRBV5-1 to TRBJ2-5, with D perhaps matching TRBD2 (6 bases). V was clipped by 2 bases and J by 0 bases, with 26 bases between them. The CDR3 spans 20 residues. Germline-derived CDR1 and CDR2 are SGHRS and YFSETQ. CDR3 DNA: TGCGCCAGCAGCTTCCCCTGGCCTGGGACTTTGCGGGGAAACCAAGAGACCCAGTACTTC. Its translation: CASSFPWPGTLRGNQETQYF.

V gene TRBV18 combines with J gene TRBJ2-1, with D possibly matching TRBD1 (6 bases). Germline V gene data show CDR1 as KGHSH and CDR2 as LQKENI. V was shortened by 4 bases and J by 4 bases, with 11 bases between the two germline ends. The CDR3 sequence is 14 residues long. The chain's CDR3 is CASSRGPEYNEQFF. DNA for the CDR3: TGTGCCAGCTCACGGGGGCCTGAGTACAATGAGCAGTTCTTC.

This chain links TRBV27 with TRBJ1-5; D perhaps matches TRBD1 (6 bases). CDR1 and CDR2 (germline): MNHEY, SMNVEV (reference sequence). Trimming took off 0 bases at V and 6 bases at J, with 12 bases between the two ends. This CDR3 spans 15 amino acids. The CDR3 DNA reads TGTGCCAGCAGTTTATCGGGGGGGCGAGGTCAGCCCCAGCATTTT. Amino acids: CASSLSGGRGQPQHF.